This T cell receptor beta chain is from a study of T cell responses to AZD1222 COVID-19 vaccine. Findings of the study overall: Repertoire samples came only from after the peak T cell response. Unmutated regions of variants are reportedly targeted by nearly half of spike-specific TCRs.

The data were produced by immunoSEQ multiplex PCR, yet TCRdb's version contains in-frame clones alone and is incomplete. This table has 90,000 to 120,000 clones, around 90% appearing once. CDR1 is MNHEY and CDR2 is SVGEGT in the germline V gene. V was pared by 2 bases and J by 0 bases, with 7 bases between. The CDR3 is 14 residues long. In regard to this clone: Its antigen is undetermined.

The chain uses TRBV6-2 or TRBV6-3 and TRBJ1-1, with D uncertain. This sequence originates from an adult in good health. Sample: peripheral blood, taken on day 0 of AZD1222 vaccination. This CDR3 reads CASSYLRVNTEAFF. In DNA form, the CDR3 reads TGTGCCAGCAGTTACCTACGAGTGAACACTGAAGCTTTCTTT.